This TCR beta chain was captured by sequencing in a study of shared clonotypes between healthy human individuals (TCRdb year 2020). In the study overall: The cohort included a few men and a couple of women between 18 and 49 years of age. To increase sequencing depth and limit assay-specific biases, different laboratories used diverse techniques to prepare libraries and sequence TCR repertoires. Per donor, three plates each were used for CD4 naive and CD4 memory, two for CD8 naive, and one for CD8 memory. Each donor's leukapheresis produced roughly between roughly 0.85 and 10 billion PBMCs. To estimate repertoire size and how much clonotypes are shared between individuals, the study performed deep sequencing of blood TCR repertoires from five healthy adults. On the study overall, not on this receptor specifically: Pairwise subsampling indicated that sequencing depth was expected to affect the degree of clonotype sharing among donors. Estimated clonotype richness was generally larger for naive than for memory subsets. The small number of donors limited the genetic and exposure-history diversity represented. Sharing across a few donors was observed for around 4.8% of naive CD4, 3.5% of naive CD8, roughly 2.3% of memory CD4, and 0.4% of memory CD8 clonotypes. Even with the large sequencing depth, rarefaction of the sorted-subset datasets indicated that sequencing was incomplete. Compared with non-shared clonotypes, the clonotypes found in all four sorted-subset donors had higher generation probabilities. Sampling was restricted to blood, and TCR repertoires in tissues likely differ from the TCR repertoires found in blood.

A note on this clone: This receptor's antigen is unknown. No much larger clonotype is one base removed from it; base qualities were not supplied.

The germline V gene (reference sequence) supplies CDR1 MNHEY and CDR2 SMNVEV. From the cysteine through the phenylalanine, the CDR3 covers 16 amino acids. CDR3 DNA only is kept here, 48 bases in frame from base 1. V and J are truncated by 4 bases and 4 bases respectively, leaving an intervening sequence of 19 bases. Using the deep immunoSEQ assay, TCR CDR3 regions were amplified from genomic DNA by multiplex PCR. For each cell subset, the extracted genomic DNA was distributed evenly across all wells of several immunoSEQ 96-well plates, and each plate served as one replicate. For sorted subsets, approximately 200 ng of genomic DNA, equivalent to around 31,000 T cell genomes, went into each replicate PCR. The purified libraries were quantified using a Qubit 3.0 fluorometer, sized with a Bioanalyzer 2100, and then quantified again using the KAPA Library Quantification kit. Every immunoSEQ 96-well plate was sequenced on a separate single-read 150-cycle Illumina NextSeq 550 flow cell. The study's own analysis went as follows. Because only junctional sequences without quality scores were contained in the immunoSEQ output, filtering matching that applied to full-length reads could not be performed. To assign V/J genes and CDR3, sequences were annotated against IMGT germline references using PyIR, a Python wrapper for IgBLAST v1.9. Reads were removed for weak V/J assignments (E-value above 1e-6), missing CDR3, stop codons, out-of-frame junctions, or ambiguous translated residues. V3J clonotypes were defined as sequences sharing an identical inferred V gene, J gene, and CDR3 amino acid sequence. To compute the percentage overlap between repertoires, the number of shared unique clonotypes was divided by the size of the smaller repertoire. RTK rarefaction, the Chao1 estimator, and Recon v2.1 estimates of unobserved clonotypes were used to assess repertoire richness. Generation probabilities were computed with OLGA for all TCRbeta clonotypes obtained by the gDNA method from a handful of donors. TCRdb took over this immuneACCESS table, retaining in-frame rearrangements with V and J assigned. Such tables are incomplete; in checked studies, under half of the missing clones stem from an unresolved V gene, and the remainder is unexplained. V, J and clone size are those of that table, while D and trimming were read from the DNA. This sample holds 1.5 million to 2.5 million clones; around 96% were observed only once. Under 1.5% of the sample is in the top ten clones.

CD8 naive samples consisted of CD45RO-negative cells that were positively selected for CCR7, yielding a CD45RA+CCR7+ population without TemRA cells. The donors were healthy, HIV-negative adults with no recently reported acute infections or vaccinations. Only Caucasian adults living in Nashville, Tennessee, USA were represented among the donors. After blood collection by leukapheresis, PBMCs were isolated using Ficoll-Histopaque density gradient centrifugation and then cryopreserved in the vapor phase of liquid nitrogen. Purity and quantity of every magnetically sorted T cell population were checked by analytical flow cytometry. Genomic DNA was isolated from every sorted fraction and measured by UV absorbance on a Nanodrop 2000c.

The V and J segments used are TRBV27 and TRBJ2-5; the D gene could be TRBD1 or TRBD2, each one agreeing over 5 bases. Sequences were obtained from naive CD8+ T cells sorted from blood. The cell subset or site label for this specimen denotes: CD45RA+CCR7+. The sequence was obtained from a man aged 18 to 29 in good health. The encoded CDR3 is CASSSGPRTAGETQYF. At the DNA level, the sequence is TGTGCCAGCAGTTCGGGACCCAGGACCGCGGGAGAGACCCAGTACTTC.